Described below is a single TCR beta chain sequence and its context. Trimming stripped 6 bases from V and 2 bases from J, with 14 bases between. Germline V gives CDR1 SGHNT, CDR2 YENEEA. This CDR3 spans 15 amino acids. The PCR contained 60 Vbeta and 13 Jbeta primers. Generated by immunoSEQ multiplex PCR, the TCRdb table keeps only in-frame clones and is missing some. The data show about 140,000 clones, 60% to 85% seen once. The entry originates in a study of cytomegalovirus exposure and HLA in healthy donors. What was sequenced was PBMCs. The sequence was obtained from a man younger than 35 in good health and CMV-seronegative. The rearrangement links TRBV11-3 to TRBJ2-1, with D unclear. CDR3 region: CASSPTPGTYNEQFF. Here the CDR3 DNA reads TGTGCCAGCAGTCCTACCCCAGGAACCTACAATGAGCAGTTCTTC.